This is a list of T cell receptor beta chains from one sample in a study of cytomegalovirus exposure and HLA in healthy donors. Clones were sequenced by immunoSEQ multiplex PCR, and TCRdb holds only the in-frame ones, with some missing. The sample has about 90,000 clones, less than 80% seen once. Material for sequencing was PBMCs. Receptors were obtained from a man younger than 45 in good health and CMV-seronegative. CDR3s include the opening cysteine and the closing phenylalanine or tryptophan. D genes are given only for firm matches. Not every row has a clone size; where given, it reads once, few, many or a size class.

j_gene,v_gene,abundance,d_gene,CDR3nt,CDR3aa
TRBJ2-1,TRBV5-4,.,TRBD2,TGTGCCAGCAGCGATCCGGGACTAGTTGATGAGCAGTTCTTC,CASSDPGLVDEQFF
TRBJ2-6,TRBV4-2,few,.,TGTGCCAGCAGCCAAGAAGAGGGAGCTGGGGCCAACGTCCTGACTTTC,CASSQEEGAGANVLTF
TRBJ2-2,TRBV30,.,TRBD2,TGTGCCTGGAGTGTAGCGGGAGTGAACACCGGGGAGCTGTTTTTT,CAWSVAGVNTGELFF
TRBJ1-1,TRBV9,few,.,TGTGCCAGCAGCGTAGGGGCAACAGCGGGTGATGGCACTGAAGCTTTCTTT,CASSVGATAGDGTEAFF
TRBJ2-7,TRBV7-3,.,TRBD1,TGTGCCAGCAGCTTAGACCGGACAGGGGGCTACGAGCAGTACTTC,CASSLDRTGGYEQYF
TRBJ1-1,TRBV5-6,.,.,TGTGCCAGCAGCTTGATGGGAGGGGGAACTGAAGCTTTCTTT,CASSLMGGGTEAFF
TRBJ2-7,TRBV2,.,TRBD1,TGTGCCAGCAGACCGGACAGGGGGCGGAACGAGCAGTACTTC,CASRPDRGRNEQYF
TRBJ1-2,TRBV6-5,.,.,TGTGCCAGCAGGCTTACAATCGGGACTCGCGACACCTTC,CASRLTIGTRDTF
TRBJ1-1,TRBV4-1,.,.,TGCGCCAGCAGCCACCTAGCGGCAGGGAAAACTGAAGCTTTCTTT,CASSHLAAGKTEAFF
TRBJ2-1,TRBV27,.,TRBD2,TGTGCCAGCAGCCCCTACCCTCCGGGACTAGCGGGGGATGAGCAGTTCTTC,CASSPYPPGLAGDEQFF
TRBJ2-7,TRBV7-6,once,TRBD2,TGTGCCAGCAGCTTAGCGCAGGGACTAGCGGGAGAGGGCTACGAGCAGTACTTC,CASSLAQGLAGEGYEQYF
TRBJ2-7,TRBV5-1,few,TRBD2,TGCGCCAGCAGCCCGACAGCGGGGGGGGGAACCTACGAGCAGTACTTC,CASSPTAGGGTYEQYF
TRBJ1-1,TRBV6-1,.,.,TGTGCCAGCGCCTATTCCGGGACGGGGGGAGCTTTCTTT,CASAYSGTGGAFF
TRBJ1-4,TRBV15,.,.,TGTGCCACCAGCAGAGCACAGTCAAATGAAAAACTGTTTTTT,CATSRAQSNEKLFF
TRBJ2-3,TRBV30,.,.,TGTGCCTGGAGTATGGGCGGGAAGAGCACAGATACGCAGTATTTT,CAWSMGGKSTDTQYF
TRBJ2-7,TRBV10-1,.,.,TGCGCCAGCAGTCCCCCCACAAGGGGCGAAGGTCACGAGCAGTACTTC,CASSPPTRGEGHEQYF
TRBJ2-7,TRBV6-5,few,.,TGTGCCAGCAGACAGGGCGGAACCTACGAGCAGTACTTC,CASRQGGTYEQYF
TRBJ1-2,TRBV6-5,.,.,TGTGCCAGCAGTACGTCCAGGCGTTCGATCTATGGCTACACCTTC,CASSTSRRSIYGYTF
TRBJ2-7,TRBV30,.,.,TGTGCCCGTGGGGAGGGGGACCAGCAGTACTTC,CARGEGDQQYF
TRBJ2-2,TRBV13,.,.,TGTGCCAGCAGCTGGGGTGAGGGCGGGGAGCTGTTTTTT,CASSWGEGGELFF
TRBJ2-5,TRBV28,few,TRBD2,TGTGCCAGCCTAGCGGGGGGGAGAGAGACCCAGTACTTC,CASLAGGRETQYF
TRBJ2-7,TRBV11-2,.,TRBD2,TGTGCCAGCAGCCGGACTAGCGGGCAAACCTACGAGCAGTACTTC,CASSRTSGQTYEQYF
TRBJ2-1,TRBV7-3,.,TRBD1,TGTGCCAGCAGCTTAAACAGGGGAATAGGGAATGAGCAGTTCTTC,CASSLNRGIGNEQFF
TRBJ1-1,TRBV29-1,.,TRBD1,TGCAGCGCCTCAGGGACAGGTGGCGGGAACACTGAAGCTTTCTTT,CSASGTGGGNTEAFF
TRBJ2-1,TRBV6-5,few,TRBD2,TGTGCCAGCAGTCGAAGCGGGAGCTCCTACAATGAGCAGTTCTTC,CASSRSGSSYNEQFF
TRBJ1-6,TRBV11-2,few,TRBD1,TGTGCCAGCAGCCGATGGACAGGGGGAAATTCACCCCTCCACTTT,CASSRWTGGNSPLHF
TRBJ2-7,TRBV14,.,.,TGTGCCAGCAGCCAAGCCGGGGGCGGGAGCTACGAGCAGTACTTC,CASSQAGGGSYEQYF
TRBJ1-4,TRBV5-1,few,.,TGCGCCAGCAGCTTGGCCGGAGGAACTAATGAAAAACTGTTTTTT,CASSLAGGTNEKLFF
TRBJ2-7,TRBV27,once,TRBD1,TGTGCCAGCACGTATTCAAACCGGGACAGGGGGTGCGAGCAGTACTTC,CASTYSNRDRGCEQYF
TRBJ2-1,TRBV27,.,TRBD1,TGTGCCAGCAGTTTATGGACAGGGGAGTCTAATGAGCAGTTCTTC,CASSLWTGESNEQFF
TRBJ1-6,TRBV5-1,.,.,TGCGCCAGCAGCTTGGAGGGGGATAATTCACCCCTCCACTTT,CASSLEGDNSPLHF
TRBJ1-4,TRBV4-1,.,TRBD1,TGCGCCAGCAGCTCTCCGGGACAGGGGCATGAAAAACTGTTTTTT,CASSSPGQGHEKLFF
TRBJ2-7,TRBV9,few,.,TGTGCCAGCGCGAGCGATGGGGGCTATCCCTACGAGCAGTACTTC,CASASDGGYPYEQYF
TRBJ2-7,TRBV5-1,.,.,TGCGCCAGCAGCAGTCCAGGGTACTACGAGCAGTACTTC,CASSSPGYYEQYF
TRBJ2-7,TRBV2,.,.,TGTGCCAGCAGTTCGGAGACAGGCCTGGACGAGCAGTACTTC,CASSSETGLDEQYF
TRBJ2-2,TRBV10-1,.,.,TGCGCCAGCAGTGAGTCCGGGAACACCGGGGAGCTGTTTTTT,CASSESGNTGELFF
TRBJ1-4,TRBV15,.,.,TGTGCCACCAGCGGGGCCCTCGACGCGGCTAATGAAAAACTGTTTTTT,CATSGALDAANEKLFF
TRBJ2-7,TRBV6-6,.,TRBD2,TGTGCCAGCCAGACTAGCACGAGCTCCTACGAGCAGTACTTC,CASQTSTSSYEQYF
TRBJ2-6,TRBV5-1,once,.,TGCGCCAGCAGCACCCAGGGATCCGGGGCCAACGTCCTGACTTTC,CASSTQGSGANVLTF
TRBJ1-6,TRBV10-3,.,.,TGTGCCATCAGTGAGAGGGGGGGCCGGTCACCCCTCCACTTT,CAISERGGRSPLHF
TRBJ2-7,TRBV10-3,.,.,TGTGCCATCAGCGAAGGGGGAAGTGGCTACGAGCAGTACTTC,CAISEGGSGYEQYF
TRBJ1-1,TRBV9,.,TRBD1,TGTGCCAGCAGCGGGGACAGGGGGACAGCTTTCTTT,CASSGDRGTAFF
TRBJ2-3,TRBV18,.,TRBD2,TGTGCCAGCTCACCACCTAGCGGGGTTAGCACAGATACGCAGTATTTT,CASSPPSGVSTDTQYF
TRBJ1-1,TRBV9,.,.,TGTGCCAGCAGTGCTCGATTTATGACAGATGAAGCTTTCTTT,CASSARFMTDEAFF
TRBJ2-1,TRBV6-4,.,.,TGTGCCAGCAGAAGACAGGGAGGCTACAATGAGCAGTTCTTC,CASRRQGGYNEQFF
TRBJ2-1,TRBV30,.,TRBD2,TGTGCCTCCATTTTAGCGGGAGTTCGCAATGAGCAGTTCTTC,CASILAGVRNEQFF
TRBJ2-5,TRBV5-1,.,TRBD2,TGCGCCAGCGGGCCGGGACTAGCCAAGGAGACCCAGTACTTC,CASGPGLAKETQYF
TRBJ1-1,TRBV7-3,.,.,TGTGCCAGCAGCTTAAGCGCAGGGAGGACTGAAGCTTTCTTT,CASSLSAGRTEAFF
TRBJ2-7,TRBV19,.,TRBD2,TGTGCCAGTAGTCCTACCCGGGAGGGCGAGCAGTACTTC,CASSPTREGEQYF
TRBJ2-2,TRBV29-1,.,TRBD2,TGCAGCGTTGAGCTAGCGGGGACGAACACCGGGGAGCTGTTTTTT,CSVELAGTNTGELFF
TRBJ2-3,TRBV12-5,few,.,TGCCCGGGACATAGCACAGATACGCAGTATTTT,CPGHSTDTQYF
TRBJ2-4,TRBV5-1,.,TRBD1,TGCGCCAGCAGCCCGGGACAGCTAAACATTCAGTACTTC,CASSPGQLNIQYF
TRBJ1-5,TRBV30,.,.,TGTGCCTGGACCAAAGGCCCTGGGCCAGAACAGCCCCAGCATTTT,CAWTKGPGPEQPQHF
TRBJ1-1,TRBV7-3,.,TRBD1,TGTGCCAGCAGCTTCCTAGGGACAGCGAACACTGAAGCTTTCTTT,CASSFLGTANTEAFF